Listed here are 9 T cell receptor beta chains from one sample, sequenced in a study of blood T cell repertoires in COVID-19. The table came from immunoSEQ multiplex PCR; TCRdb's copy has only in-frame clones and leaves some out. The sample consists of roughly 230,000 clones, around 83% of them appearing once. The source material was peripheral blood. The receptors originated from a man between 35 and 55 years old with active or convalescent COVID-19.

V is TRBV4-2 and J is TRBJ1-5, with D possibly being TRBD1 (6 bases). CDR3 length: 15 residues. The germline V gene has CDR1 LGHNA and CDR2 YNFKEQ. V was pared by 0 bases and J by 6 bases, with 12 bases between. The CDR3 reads CASSQDPTGGQPQHF. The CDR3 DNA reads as TGTGCCAGCAGCCAAGATCCGACAGGAGGTCAGCCCCAGCATTTT.

The CDR3 DNA reads as TGTGCCAGCAGTCCCATACTATCGGGCGAGCAGTACTTC. Amino acids: CASSPILSGEQYF. V usage is TRBV12-3 or TRBV12-4 and J usage is TRBJ2-7; no firm D call. This CDR3 is built from 13 residues. Trimming removed 5 bases at V and 6 bases at J, with 14 bases between.

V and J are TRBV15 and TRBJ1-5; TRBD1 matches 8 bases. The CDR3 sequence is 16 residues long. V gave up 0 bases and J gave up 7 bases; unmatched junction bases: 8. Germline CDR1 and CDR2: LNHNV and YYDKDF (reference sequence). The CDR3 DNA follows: TGTGCCACCAGCAGAGATAAGGAGACAGGGGTACAGCCCCAGCATTTT. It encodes CATSRDKETGVQPQHF.

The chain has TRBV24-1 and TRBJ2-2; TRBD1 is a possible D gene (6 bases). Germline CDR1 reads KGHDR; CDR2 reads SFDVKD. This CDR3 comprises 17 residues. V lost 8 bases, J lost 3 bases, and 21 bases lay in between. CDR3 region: CATKDAGVREDTGELFF. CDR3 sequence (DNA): TGTGCCACCAAAGACGCAGGGGTGAGGGAAGACACCGGGGAGCTGTTTTTT.

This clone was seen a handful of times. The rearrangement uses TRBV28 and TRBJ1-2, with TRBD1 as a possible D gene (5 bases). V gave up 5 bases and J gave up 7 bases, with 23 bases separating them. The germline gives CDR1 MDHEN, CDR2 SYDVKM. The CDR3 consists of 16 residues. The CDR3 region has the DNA TGTGCCAGCAGTCCGGGGACTGGTCTAAAAATAAGTGGCTACACCTTC. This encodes CASSPGTGLKISGYTF.

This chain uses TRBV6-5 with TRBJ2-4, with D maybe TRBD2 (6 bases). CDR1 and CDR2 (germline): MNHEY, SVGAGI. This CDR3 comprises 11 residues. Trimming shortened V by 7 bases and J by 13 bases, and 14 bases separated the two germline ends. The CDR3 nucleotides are TGTGCCAGCACAATCGGAGGGGTACAGTACTTC. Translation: CASTIGGVQYF.

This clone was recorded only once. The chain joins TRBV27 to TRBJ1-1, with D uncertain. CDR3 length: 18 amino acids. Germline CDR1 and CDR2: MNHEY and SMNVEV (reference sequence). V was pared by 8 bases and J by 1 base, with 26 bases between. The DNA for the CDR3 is TGTGCCAGCTCCTCACTGGTCACGTCGGGGAATAAGAACACTGAAGCTTTCTTT. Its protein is CASSSLVTSGNKNTEAFF.

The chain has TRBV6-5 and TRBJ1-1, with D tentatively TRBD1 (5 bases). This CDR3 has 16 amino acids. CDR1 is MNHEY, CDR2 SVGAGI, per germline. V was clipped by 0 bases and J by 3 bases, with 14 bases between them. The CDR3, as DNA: TGTGCCAGCAGTTACTCGATTTGGGGGGTTGACACTGAAGCTTTCTTT. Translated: CASSYSIWGVDTEAFF.

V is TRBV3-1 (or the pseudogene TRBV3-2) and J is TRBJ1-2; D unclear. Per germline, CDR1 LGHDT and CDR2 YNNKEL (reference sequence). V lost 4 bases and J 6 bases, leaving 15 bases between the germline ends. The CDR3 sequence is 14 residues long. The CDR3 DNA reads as TGTGCCAGCAGCCCTCATGGAGGTCCGAATGGCTACACCTTC. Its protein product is CASSPHGGPNGYTF.